This passage covers 5 T cell receptor beta chains from one sample sequenced in a study of shared clonotypes between healthy human individuals (dated by TCRdb to 2018 to 2021). Receptor amplification or capture employed the immunoSEQ multiplex PCR assay. TCRdb's version of the immuneACCESS table is confined to in-frame rearrangements and falls short of the full clone set. An unresolved V gene accounts for under half of the shortfall where checked; the remainder is of unknown origin. The sample contains about 650,000 clones, just under 97% of them found a single time. The ten largest clonotypes hold 0.1% to 0.11% of the sample. CD8 naive samples were obtained by positive selection for CCR7 among CD45RO-negative cells, yielding a CD45RA+CCR7+ population from which TemRA cells were excluded. The sample comprised naive CD8+ T cells sorted from blood. Interpreted using the paper, the cell subset or site label stands for: CD45RA+CCR7+. The receptors derive from a woman younger than 45 in good health.

The chain couples TRBV7-9 to TRBJ1-5, with D uncertain. CDR1 and CDR2 from the germline V gene are SEHNR and FQNEAQ (reference sequence). V was clipped by 3 bases and J by 6 bases, with 9 bases between them. The CDR3 has 13 residues. The CDR3: CASSFGVGQPQHF. The CDR3 nucleotides read TGTGCCAGCAGCTTTGGGGTCGGTCAGCCCCAGCATTTT.

The chain has TRBV11-2 and TRBJ1-5; D not certain. The germline V and J ends were trimmed by 4 bases and 5 bases, with 15 bases remaining between them. The CDR3 has 15 residues. Germline V gene data show CDR1 as SGHAT and CDR2 as FQNNGV. The CDR3 nucleotides read TGTGCCAGCAGCTCCGGGAGCGGAATTTATCAGCCCCAGCATTTT. Translated, it gives CASSSGSGIYQPQHF. The whole variable domain, remainder taken from reference TRBV11-2 and TRBJ1-5, is EAGVAQSPRYKIIEKRQSVAFWCNPISGHATLYWYQQILGQGPKLLIQFQNNGVVDDSQLPKDRFSAERLKGVDSTLKIQPAKLEDSAVYLCASSSGSGIYQPQHFGDGTRLSIL.

The chain carries TRBV5-1 and TRBJ2-5; 13 bases agree with TRBD2. With 5 bases clipped from V and 5 bases from J, the junction kept 12 bases outside the gene matches. The germline gives CDR1 SGHRS, CDR2 YFSETQ. This CDR3 is 17 amino acids long. The CDR3 DNA reads TGCGCCAGCAGGCCCGGGACTAGCGGGATAGGTAGGGAGACCCAGTACTTC. This gives the protein CASRPGTSGIGRETQYF.

The chain combines TRBV30 with TRBJ2-7; D is possibly TRBD1 or TRBD2 (5 bases each). The V and J ends lost 4 bases and 6 bases respectively, with 13 bases between them. This CDR3 comprises 12 residues. Germline V CDR1 and CDR2: GTSNPN, SVGIG (reference sequence). The CDR3 spells CAWTGGPGEQYF. The DNA of the CDR3 is TGTGCCTGGACTGGGGGTCCTGGCGAGCAGTACTTC. The full variable domain, with the rest looked up from reference TRBV30 and TRBJ2-7, is SQTIHQWPATLVQPVGSPLSLECTVEGTSNPNLYWYRQAAGRGLQLLFYSVGIGQISSEVPQNLSASRPQDRQFILSSKKLLLSDSGFYLCAWTGGPGEQYFGPGTRLTVT.

The rearrangement links TRBV18 to TRBJ2-3, with D unresolved. The CDR3 is 15 residues long. Per the germline V gene, CDR1 is KGHSH and CDR2 is LQKENI. Trimming left V 0 bases short and J 0 bases short, with 7 bases between. CDR3 in amino acids: CASSPPDSSTDTQYF. DNA of the CDR3: TGTGCCAGCTCACCACCTGATTCGAGCACAGATACGCAGTATTTT.